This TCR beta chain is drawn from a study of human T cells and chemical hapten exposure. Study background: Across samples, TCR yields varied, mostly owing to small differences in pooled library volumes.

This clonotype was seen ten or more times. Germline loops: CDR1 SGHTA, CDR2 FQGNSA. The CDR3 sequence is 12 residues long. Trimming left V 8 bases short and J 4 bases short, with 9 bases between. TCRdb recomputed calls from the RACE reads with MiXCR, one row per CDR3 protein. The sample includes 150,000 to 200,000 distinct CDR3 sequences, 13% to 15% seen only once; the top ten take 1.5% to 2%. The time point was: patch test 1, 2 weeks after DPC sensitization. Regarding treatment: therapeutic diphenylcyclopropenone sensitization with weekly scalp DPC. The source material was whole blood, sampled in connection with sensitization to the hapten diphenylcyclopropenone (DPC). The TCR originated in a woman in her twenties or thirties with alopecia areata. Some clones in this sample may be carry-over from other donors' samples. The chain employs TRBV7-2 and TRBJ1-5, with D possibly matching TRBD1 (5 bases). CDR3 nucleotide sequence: TGTGCCAGCCGTGGGGGTAATCAGCCCCAGCATTTT. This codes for CASRGGNQPQHF.